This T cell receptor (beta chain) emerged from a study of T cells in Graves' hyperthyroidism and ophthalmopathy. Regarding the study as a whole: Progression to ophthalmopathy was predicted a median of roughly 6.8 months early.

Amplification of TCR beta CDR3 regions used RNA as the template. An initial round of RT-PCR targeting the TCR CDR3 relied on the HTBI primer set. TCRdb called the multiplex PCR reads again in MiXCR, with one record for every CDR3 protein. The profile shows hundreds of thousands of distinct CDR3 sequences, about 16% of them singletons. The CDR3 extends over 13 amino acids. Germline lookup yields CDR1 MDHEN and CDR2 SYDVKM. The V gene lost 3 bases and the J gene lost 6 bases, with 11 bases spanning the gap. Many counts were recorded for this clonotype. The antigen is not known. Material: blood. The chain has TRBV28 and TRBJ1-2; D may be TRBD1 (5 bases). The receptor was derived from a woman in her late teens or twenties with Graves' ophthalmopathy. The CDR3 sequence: CASSFQGSHGYTF. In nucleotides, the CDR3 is TGTGCCAGCAGTTTTCAGGGATCACATGGCTACACCTTC.